One and the same sample provided the 28 T cell receptor beta chains below, sequenced in a study of CD8+ T cells in alopecia areata. Investigators isolated RNA and reverse transcribed it into cDNA to act as the sequencing template. Assay used: immunoSEQ multiplex PCR; TCRdb lists only in-frame clones, some missing. The repertoire holds approximately 200,000 clones, roughly three fifths seen once, with around 3.2% in the top ten. Stated treatment: oral pan-JAK inhibitor, 5-10 mg twice daily. Material: CD4+ T cells sorted from blood, obtained at week 4, from a patient treated with tofacitinib. The receptors come from a human donor with alopecia areata.

The V and J genes are TRBV29-1 and TRBJ1-1; TRBD1 might be the D (5 bases). CDR3 length: 11 amino acids. Germline V gene lookup returns CDR1 SQVTM and CDR2 ANQGSEA. The CDR3, as DNA: TGCGGCGGAAGGGGGAACACTGAAGCTTTCTTT. Its translation: CGGRGNTEAFF.

J is TRBJ1-6 and V is TRBV7-9; maybe TRBD1 (5 bases). The germline V gene encodes CDR1 SEHNR and CDR2 FQNEAQ (reference sequence). CDR3 length equals 16 residues. V shed 6 bases and J shed 0 bases, with 12 bases lying between them. CDR3 bases: TGTGCCAGCAGTCCAGGGTGGGACTCCTATAATTCACCCCTCCACTTT. This translates into CASSPGWDSYNSPLHF.

This chain links TRBV30 with TRBJ1-5, with 7 bases aligning to TRBD1. The CDR3 length is 15 residues. V trimming: 1 base; J trimming: 6 bases; junction bases outside the gene matches: 9. Germline values: CDR1 GTSNPN, CDR2 SVGIG (reference sequence). The CDR3 here is CAWSDQGGAVQPQHF. The CDR3 DNA is TGTGCCTGGAGTGATCAGGGGGGGGCGGTTCAGCCCCAGCATTTT.

This clone was seen only a few times. The chain has TRBV19 and TRBJ2-5, with 9 bases fitting TRBD1. The DNA end lines up better with TRBJ2-7; the J call may be wrong. The length of the CDR3 is 14 residues. Germline-derived CDR1 and CDR2 are LNHDA and SQIVND (reference sequence). CDR3 bases: TGTGCCAGTAGTATCGGACAGGGGTCCTACGAGCAGTACTTC. Amino acid sequence: CASSIGQGSYEQYF.

This clone has just a few counts. V and J are TRBV29-1 and TRBJ1-5; 8 bases are shared with TRBD1. The J segment lost 4 bases and the V segment lost 4 bases, leaving 6 bases of the junction unmatched. The CDR3 length is 14 residues. Looked up from germline, CDR1 is SQVTM and CDR2 is ANQGSEA. The CDR3 region has the DNA TGCAGCGTTGGGGGGACAGGCCGTAATCAGCCCCAGCATTTT. Its translation is CSVGGTGRNQPQHF.

Concerning this clone: The sample contains more than one DNA sequence encoding this CDR3. The chain recombines TRBV30 with TRBJ2-1, with D possibly TRBD1 on 5 matching bases. Per germline, CDR1 GTSNPN and CDR2 SVGIG (reference sequence). The germline V and J ends were trimmed by 5 bases and 0 bases, with 8 bases remaining between them. The CDR3 is made up of 13 amino acids. The CDR3, as DNA: TGTGCCTGGGCCAGGGACTCCTACAATGAGCAGTTCTTC. This gives the protein CAWARDSYNEQFF.

This clone turned up a few times. The chain is built from TRBV27 and TRBJ2-1, with D hard to call. In germline, CDR1 is MNHEY, CDR2 SMNVEV (reference sequence). This CDR3 has 13 amino acids. V lost 2 bases and J 4 bases, leaving 6 bases between the germline ends. CDR3 loop: CASSLARYNEQFF. The CDR3 nucleotides are TGTGCCAGCAGTTTAGCACGGTACAATGAGCAGTTCTTC.

The chain recombines TRBV16 with TRBJ1-5, with no clear D. V was trimmed by 3 bases and J by 7 bases, leaving 13 bases between them. Germline V CDR1 and CDR2: KGHSY, FQNENV. CDR3 size: 14 residues. In nucleotides, the CDR3 is TGTGCCAGCAGCCAGAGTGCCACGGAACAGCCCCAGCATTTT. It yields the protein CASSQSATEQPQHF.

This chain links TRBV2 with TRBJ2-6, with D possibly matching TRBD1 (5 bases). Deletions cut 1 base from V and 1 base from J, with 8 bases between. The CDR3 totals 16 residues. Germline V lookup: CDR1 SNHLY, CDR2 FYNNEI. CDR3 nucleotides: TGTGCCAGCAGTGAAGGACAGACTTCTGGGGCCAACGTCCTGACTTTC. This sequence encodes CASSEGQTSGANVLTF.

V usage is TRBV27 and J usage is TRBJ2-1, with unresolved D. CDR3 length equals 12 residues. V was pared by 6 bases and J by 4 bases, with 7 bases between. Germline CDR1 is MNHEY and CDR2 is SMNVEV (reference sequence). Here the CDR3 DNA reads TGTGCCAGCAGGGATCCGTACAATGAGCAGTTCTTC. As protein: CASRDPYNEQFF.

This clone came up a few times. This chain uses TRBV4-1 with TRBJ2-1, with 12 bases fitting TRBD2. CDR1 is MGHRA and CDR2 is YSYEKL in the germline V gene. The CDR3 sequence is 14 residues long. J was trimmed by 7 bases and V by 4 bases; bases with no gene match: 2. CDR3 in amino acids: CASSLGLAGNEQFF. The CDR3 DNA reads as TGCGCCAGCAGCCTAGGACTAGCGGGGAATGAGCAGTTCTTC.

The rearrangement links TRBV4-3 to TRBJ2-5; D uncertain. The germline V gene has CDR1 LGHNA and CDR2 YSLEER. The CDR3 runs 14 residues. Trimming took 1 base from V and 4 from J, leaving 10 bases between them. CDR3 amino acids: CASSQAVVSETQYF. CDR3 DNA sequence: TGCGCCAGCAGCCAAGCAGTGGTATCAGAGACCCAGTACTTC.

This clone was counted a single time. This chain links TRBV7-2 with TRBJ2-5; no definite D call. The CDR3 has 13 residues. The germline V and J ends were trimmed by 5 bases and 5 bases, with 12 bases remaining between them. From germline, CDR1 is SGHTA and CDR2 FQGNSA. The CDR3, as DNA: TGTGCCAGCAGCGCCACTATCACGGAGACCCAGTACTTC. Protein sequence: CASSATITETQYF.

This clone occurred once. The chain carries TRBV7-9 and TRBJ1-2; D not resolved. Germline V gene data show CDR1 as SEHNR and CDR2 as FQNEAQ (reference sequence). V was trimmed by 0 bases and J by 3 bases, leaving 17 bases between them. The CDR3 length is 17 residues. The CDR3 is CASSLAQSSLGDYGYTF. CDR3 DNA: TGTGCCAGCAGCTTAGCGCAGTCGTCTCTGGGAGACTATGGCTACACCTTC.

The V call is TRBV6-5, the J call TRBJ1-1, with 7 bases that match TRBD1. Germline lookup yields CDR1 MNHEY and CDR2 SVGAGI. The V gene end was trimmed by 7 bases and the J gene end by 5 bases; junction bases not matched to a gene: 7. CDR3 length equals 13 residues. The CDR3 bases are TGTGCCAGCAAGGACACAGGGGAGACTGAAGCTTTCTTT. Translation gives CASKDTGETEAFF.

V and J are TRBV7-2 and TRBJ2-2; 7 bases map to TRBD1. CDR1 SGHTA and CDR2 FQGNSA come from the germline V gene. CDR3 length: 14 amino acids. The V and J ends lost 3 bases and 9 bases, in that order; junction bases with no gene match: 7. Here the CDR3 DNA reads TGTGCCAGCAGCTTTCGACAGGGCGCCCGGGAGCTGTTTTTT. Amino acids: CASSFRQGARELFF.

This rearrangement joins TRBV13 to TRBJ2-1, with D unclear. Trimming took 1 base from V and 9 from J, leaving 7 bases between them. CDR3 length: 12 amino acids. Germline-derived CDR1 and CDR2 are PRHDT and FYEKMQ (reference sequence). The DNA for the CDR3 is TGTGCCAGCAGCTTAGATCATCCTGAGCAGTTCTTC. Amino acids: CASSLDHPEQFF.

The rearrangement uses TRBV9 and TRBJ1-6, with D perhaps matching TRBD1 (5 bases). CDR1 and CDR2 (germline): SGDLS, YYNGEE. The CDR3 is 16 amino acids. Trimming cost V 4 bases and J 6 bases, with 17 bases left between them. DNA of the CDR3: TGTGCCAGCAGCACCACCGGTTGGGGGACTAATTCACCCCTCCACTTT. Its protein is CASSTTGWGTNSPLHF.

This chain connects TRBV5-4 to TRBJ2-7; the D call may be TRBD1 or TRBD2 (5 bases each). The V end was cut by 5 bases, the J end by 5 bases, with 17 bases between. The CDR3 totals 14 residues. Germline V CDR1 and CDR2: SGHNT, YYREEE (reference sequence). The CDR3 DNA reads as TGTGCCAGCAGTTCCCCCCGCAGGGACCACGAGCAGTACTTC. Translation gives CASSSPRRDHEQYF.

This clone was picked up a small number of times. The DNA for the CDR3 is TGTGCCAGTAGTCGCCCCGAAGGGGCCGGGGAGCTGTTTTTT. This gives the protein CASSRPEGAGELFF. The V call is TRBV19, the J call TRBJ2-2, with a weak D call TRBD1 (5 bases). In germline, CDR1 is LNHDA, CDR2 SQIVND (reference sequence). The V and J ends lost 5 bases and 6 bases respectively, with 13 bases between them. The CDR3 has 14 amino acids.

The genes are TRBV25-1 and TRBJ2-7; no definite D call. Germline CDR1 reads MGHDK; CDR2 reads SYGVNS. This CDR3 spans 11 amino acids. The V end lost 4 bases, the J end lost 7 bases, and 8 bases lay between the germline ends. The CDR3 DNA follows: TGTGCCAGCAGTGTCGACTGTGAGCAGTACTTC. Translated, it gives CASSVDCEQYF.

This chain links TRBV7-2 with TRBJ2-7; perhaps TRBD1 as D (6 bases). The CDR3 extends over 17 amino acids. Germline CDR1 reads SGHTA; CDR2 reads FQGNSA. V was cut by 7 bases and J by 2 bases, with 24 bases left in between. The CDR3 coding sequence is TGTGCCAGCACCTCCCTCTCGGATTGGGGGCGGACCTACGAGCAGTACTTC. Amino acid sequence: CASTSLSDWGRTYEQYF. The full variable domain, rest sourced from reference TRBV7-2 and TRBJ2-7, is GAGVSQSPSNKVTEKGKDVELRCDPISGHTALYWYRQSLGQGLEFLIYFQGNSAPDKSGLPSDRFSAERTGGSVSTLTIQRTQQEDSAVYLCASTSLSDWGRTYEQYFGPGTRLTVT.

This clone was seen only a few times. The chain combines TRBV25-1 with TRBJ1-1; 7 bases are shared with TRBD1. The CDR3 has 15 amino acids. Germline trimming cut 5 bases from V and 6 bases from J; bases unmatched to any gene: 12. Germline V gene data show CDR1 as MGHDK and CDR2 as SYGVNS. The CDR3 region is CASSTATGTLAEAFF. CDR3 sequence (DNA): TGTGCCAGCAGTACCGCGACAGGGACCTTAGCTGAAGCTTTCTTT.

As for this clone: The sample has other DNA sequences that encode this CDR3 too. This rearrangement joins TRBV7-8 to TRBJ1-1; D is unclear. This CDR3 comprises 14 residues. V was trimmed by 1 base and J by 1 base, leaving 7 bases between them. Germline V gene data show CDR1 as SGHVS and CDR2 as FQNEAQ. Here the CDR3 DNA reads TGTGCCAGCAGCTTAGGGCAGGAGAACACTGAAGCTTTCTTT. It translates to CASSLGQENTEAFF.

The chain joins TRBV10-3 to TRBJ1-5; no clear D gene. Per germline, CDR1 ENHRY and CDR2 SYGVKD. The V gene lost 6 bases and the J gene lost 0 bases, with 6 bases spanning the gap. The CDR3 extends over 13 amino acids. This CDR3 is CAISGNSNQPQHF. As DNA, the CDR3 is TGTGCCATCAGCGGGAATAGCAATCAGCCCCAGCATTTT.

V gene TRBV30 combines with J gene TRBJ2-4; 9 bases align to TRBD1. Germline V lookup: CDR1 GTSNPN, CDR2 SVGIG (reference sequence). V lost 3 bases to trimming and J lost 2 bases; unmatched junction nucleotides: 11. The length of the CDR3 is 17 residues. CDR3 sequence (DNA): TGTGCCTGGAGCCCATTAGGACAGGGGACCCCCAAAAACATTCAGTACTTC. It codes for CAWSPLGQGTPKNIQYF.

V usage is TRBV7-8 and J usage is TRBJ2-5; D could derive from TRBD1 or TRBD2 (5 bases each). This CDR3 comprises 16 residues. V lost 5 bases, J lost 0 bases, and 16 bases lay in between. CDR1 and CDR2 (germline): SGHVS, FQNEAQ. The CDR3 DNA is TGTGCCAGCAGCCGGGGACCTACACCGTACCAAGAGACCCAGTACTTC. It is translated as CASSRGPTPYQETQYF.

This chain joins TRBV2 and TRBJ2-7; 8 bases map to TRBD1. This CDR3 comprises 13 residues. Germline CDR1 SNHLY, CDR2 FYNNEI. V trimming: 9 bases; J trimming: 2 bases; junction bases outside the gene matches: 6. This CDR3 is CASNQGAAYEQYF. The CDR3 DNA follows: TGTGCCAGTAACCAGGGGGCAGCCTACGAGCAGTACTTC.